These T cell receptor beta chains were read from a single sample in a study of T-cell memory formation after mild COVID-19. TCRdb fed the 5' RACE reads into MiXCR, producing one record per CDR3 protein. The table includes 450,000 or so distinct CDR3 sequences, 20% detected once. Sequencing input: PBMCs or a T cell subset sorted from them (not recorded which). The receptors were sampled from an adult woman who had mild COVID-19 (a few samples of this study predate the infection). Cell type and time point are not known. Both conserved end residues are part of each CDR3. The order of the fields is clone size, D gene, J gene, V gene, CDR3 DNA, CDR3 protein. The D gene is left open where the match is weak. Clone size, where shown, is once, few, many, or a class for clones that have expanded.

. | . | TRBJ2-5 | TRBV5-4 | TGTGCCAGCAACCCCGGGACTTCCGAGACCCAGTACTTC | CASNPGTSETQYF
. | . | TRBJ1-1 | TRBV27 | TGTGCCAGCAGTTTATCGTGGGGCACTGAAGCTTTCTTT | CASSLSWGTEAFF
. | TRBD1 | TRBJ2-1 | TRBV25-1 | TGTGCCAGCAGCGAGGGACAGGGCTCCTACAATGAGCAGTTCTTC | CASSEGQGSYNEQFF
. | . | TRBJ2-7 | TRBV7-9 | TGTGCCAGCTGCAGAACCTGGGGGGCCGACGGCTACGAGCAGTACTTC | CASCRTWGADGYEQYF
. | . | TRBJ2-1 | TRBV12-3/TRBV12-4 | TGTGCCAGCAGTTTGACAGGTCGGATCAACATCGAGCAGTTCTTC | CASSLTGRINIEQFF
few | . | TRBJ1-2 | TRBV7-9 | TGTGCCAGCAGCCACCGGAGCAGGGACGTCTACACCTTC | CASSHRSRDVYTF
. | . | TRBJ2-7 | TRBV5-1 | TGCGCCAGCAGCTTCGCAGACTCCTACGAGCAGTACTTC | CASSFADSYEQYF
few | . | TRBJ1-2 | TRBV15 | TGTGCCACCAGCAGCCGCGCTAACTATGGCTACACCTTC | CATSSRANYGYTF
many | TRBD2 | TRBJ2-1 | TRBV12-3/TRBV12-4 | TGTGCCAGCAGTTTGGGACTAGCGGGGGGGCCCAATGAGCAGTTCTTC | CASSLGLAGGPNEQFF
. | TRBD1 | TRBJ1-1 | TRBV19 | TGTGCCAGTAGGGCGGGACAGTACACTGAAGCTTTCTTT | CASRAGQYTEAFF
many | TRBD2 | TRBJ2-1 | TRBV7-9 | TGTGCCAGCATCTACCTGGGACTAGCGGCAGATAATGAGCAGTTCTTC | CASIYLGLAADNEQFF
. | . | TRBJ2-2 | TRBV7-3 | TGTGCCAGCAAGGCGAACACCGGGGAGCTGTTTTTT | CASKANTGELFF
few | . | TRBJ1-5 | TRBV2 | TGTGCCAGCAGCATAACGGCTTGGAGCAGCGTTGGCAATCAGCCCCAGCATTTT | CASSITAWSSVGNQPQHF
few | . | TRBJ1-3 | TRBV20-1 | TGCAGTGCTAGAGATCTGACCTCTGGAAACACCATATATTTT | CSARDLTSGNTIYF
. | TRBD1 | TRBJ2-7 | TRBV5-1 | TGCGCCAGCAGCGACGGACAGGGGAGCTCCTACGAGCAGTACTTC | CASSDGQGSSYEQYF
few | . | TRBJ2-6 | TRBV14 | TGTGCCAGCAGCCAATCCAAAGCTGGGGCCAACGTCCTGACTTTC | CASSQSKAGANVLTF
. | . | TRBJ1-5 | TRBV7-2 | TGTGCCAGCAGCTTAGAGGATGGGGCAAATCAGCCCCAGCATTTT | CASSLEDGANQPQHF
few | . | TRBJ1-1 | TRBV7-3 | TGTGCCAGCAGCTTATCGGCGGGGAACCCTGAAGCTTTCTTT | CASSLSAGNPEAFF
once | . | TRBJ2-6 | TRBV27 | TGTGCCAGCAGAGGGATTAACTCTGGGGCCAACGTCCTGACTTTC | CASRGINSGANVLTF
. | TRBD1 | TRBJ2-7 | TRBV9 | TGTGCCAGCAGCCCGCCGTGGGGGACAGGGGGCTCCGAGCAGTACTTC | CASSPPWGTGGSEQYF
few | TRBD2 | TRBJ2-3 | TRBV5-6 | TGTGCCAGCAGCGCTCGGACTAGCGGATACACAGATACGCAGTATTTT | CASSARTSGYTDTQYF
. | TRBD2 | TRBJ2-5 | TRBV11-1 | TGTGCCAGCAGCTTAATCGGACTAGGCGAGACCCAGTACTTC | CASSLIGLGETQYF
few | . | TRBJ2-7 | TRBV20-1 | TGCAGTGCCCGCCTACAGGGTGGCTCCTACGAGCAGTACTTC | CSARLQGGSYEQYF
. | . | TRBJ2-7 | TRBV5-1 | TGCGCCAGCAGCTCAACCCTGGCAGGGGGGTACGAGCAGTACTTC | CASSSTLAGGYEQYF
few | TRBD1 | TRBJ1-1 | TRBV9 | TGTGCCAGCAGCGTAGCCGTTACAGGGGGAACTGAAGCTTTCTTT | CASSVAVTGGTEAFF